A selection of T cell receptor beta chains follows, all from one sample in a study of blood T cells in healthy people across ages. Via MiXCR, TCRdb re-called the 5' RACE reads, giving one row per CDR3 protein. Of about 1,800,000 distinct CDR3 sequences listed, 28% were seen once; the top ten hold 7% to 9%. The source material was blood. Receptors were obtained from a woman in her 30s in good health. The CDR3 runs from the conserved cysteine through the conserved F or W. The D gene is left open where the match is weak. Rows give clone size only sometimes, using once, few, many, or a class for an expanded clone.

D	V	size	J	CDR3	DNA
TRBD1	TRBV20-1	few	TRBJ1-1	CSARMLASGGTDAFF	TGCAGTGCTAGAATGCTGGCGTCAGGGGGGACTGATGCTTTCTTT
NA	TRBV5-6	NA	TRBJ1-2	CASSSRPSYGYTF	TGTGCCAGCAGTTCCCGACCGAGCTATGGCTACACCTTC
NA	TRBV27	few	TRBJ2-3	CASSLNGASTDTQYF	TGTGCCAGCAGTTTAAACGGGGCTAGCACAGATACGCAGTATTTT
NA	TRBV5-1	many	TRBJ2-1	CASSLGGVDNEQFF	TGCGCCAGCAGCTTGGGGGGGGTGGACAATGAGCAGTTCTTC
NA	TRBV27	few	TRBJ1-2	CASSLSLDSPGYGCTF	TGTGCCAGCAGTTTATCTCTTGACTCTCCCGGCTATGGCTGCACCTTC
NA	TRBV7-3	NA	TRBJ2-3	CASSPVPLSTDTQYF	TGTGCCAGCAGCCCGGTTCCCCTAAGCACAGATACGCAGTATTTT
NA	TRBV5-1	few	TRBJ2-1	CASSTYGDSSYNEQFF	TGCGCCAGCTCCACATACGGGGATAGCTCCTACAATGAGCAGTTCTTC
NA	TRBV7-2	few	TRBJ1-2	CASSPPGRDYGYTF	TGTGCCAGCAGCCCCCCCGGAAGGGACTATGGCTACACCTTC
TRBD1	TRBV5-1	NA	TRBJ1-6	CASSFTGESPLHF	TGCGCCAGCAGTTTCACAGGGGAATCACCCCTCCACTTT
NA	TRBV27	NA	TRBJ1-5	CASSLGGGRQPQHF	TGTGCCAGCTCCCTGGGTGGGGGCAGACAGCCCCAGCATTTT
NA	TRBV12-3/TRBV12-4	many	TRBJ2-7	CASSSTVARYF	TGTGCCAGCAGTTCGACAGTGGCCAGGTACTTC
TRBD1	TRBV12-3/TRBV12-4	many	TRBJ2-7	CASSPRTGGPYEQYF	TGTGCCAGCAGCCCAAGGACAGGGGGACCCTACGAGCAGTACTTC
TRBD2	TRBV7-3	few	TRBJ2-3	CASSLTSGGVKTTQYF	TGTGCCAGCAGCTTAACTAGTGGGGGGGTAAAGACTACGCAGTATTTT
NA	TRBV7-9	NA	TRBJ1-1	CASRRVSVGNTEAFF	TGTGCCAGCAGACGAGTTAGTGTCGGGAACACTGAAGCTTTCTTT
TRBD1	TRBV18	few	TRBJ2-7	CASSLGGQGAGEQYF	TGTGCCAGCTCACTAGGGGGACAGGGGGCCGGCGAGCAGTACTTC
TRBD2	TRBV7-2	few	TRBJ2-7	CASSIRTSGRNEQYF	TGTGCCAGCAGCATCCGGACTAGCGGGAGAAATGAGCAGTACTTC
TRBD2	TRBV28	few	TRBJ2-7	CASSWGVAGGNEQYF	TGTGCCAGCAGTTGGGGAGTAGCGGGGGGGAACGAGCAGTACTTC
NA	TRBV3-1	NA	TRBJ2-1	CASSQKKRSSYNEQFF	TGTGCCAGCAGCCAAAAAAAGCGCAGCTCCTACAATGAGCAGTTCTTC
TRBD1	TRBV24-1	few	TRBJ2-7	CATSDGARGEQYF	TGTGCCACCAGTGATGGCGCCAGGGGGGAGCAGTACTTC
NA	TRBV2	NA	TRBJ2-7	CASSVLFAGYNEQYF	TGTGCCAGCAGTGTGCTGTTCGCAGGGTACAATGAGCAGTACTTC
NA	TRBV12-3/TRBV12-4	many	TRBJ2-6	CASSFGREMGSGANVLTF	TGTGCCAGCAGTTTTGGCAGGGAGATGGGGTCTGGGGCCAACGTCCTGACTTTC
NA	TRBV11-2	few	TRBJ2-7	CASSRSNCEQYF	TGTGCCAGCAGCCGATCAAACTGCGAGCAGTACTTC
NA	TRBV4-3	many	TRBJ2-1	CASSQEGAGQFF	TGCGCCAGCAGCCAAGAAGGGGCGGGGCAGTTCTTC
TRBD1	TRBV27	few	TRBJ2-3	CASSFDREYTDTQYF	TGTGCCAGCAGTTTCGACAGGGAATACACAGATACGCAGTATTTT
NA	TRBV12-3/TRBV12-4	many	TRBJ2-4	CASSLRRGLAKNIQYF	TGTGCCAGCAGTTTACGGAGAGGGCTAGCCAAAAACATTCAGTACTTC
NA	TRBV9	many	TRBJ2-5	CASSGLAMETQYF	TGTGCCAGCAGCGGTCTAGCCATGGAGACCCAGTACTTC
TRBD1	TRBV20-1	NA	TRBJ2-1	CSARSFRDRVSEQFF	TGCAGTGCTAGATCCTTCCGGGACAGGGTGAGTGAGCAGTTCTTC
NA	TRBV29-1	few	TRBJ1-4	CSAASNEKLFF	TGCAGCGCCGCATCTAATGAAAAGCTGTTTTTT
TRBD2	TRBV6-6	NA	TRBJ2-3	CASRSGGGGTDTQYF	TGTGCCAGCAGAAGCGGGGGGGGCGGCACAGATACGCAGTATTTT
NA	TRBV7-2	few	TRBJ2-1	CASSLAGGIPYNEQFF	TGTGCCAGCAGCTTAGCGGGGGGAATTCCCTACAATGAGCAGTTCTTC
NA	TRBV3-1	few	TRBJ2-1	CASSPPGPVPNKQFF	TGTGCCAGCAGCCCCCCAGGACCGGTCCCAAATAAGCAGTTCTTC
TRBD2	TRBV20-1	many	TRBJ2-1	CSATAGGNNEQFF	TGCAGTGCTACGGCGGGGGGAAACAATGAGCAGTTCTTC
TRBD1	TRBV7-3	many	TRBJ2-3	CASSSQAPGTGDHTQYF	TGTGCCAGCAGCTCCCAAGCTCCCGGGACAGGGGACCATACGCAGTATTTT
NA	TRBV3-1	NA	TRBJ1-6	CASTSGKEVRPLHF	TGTGCCAGCACCTCAGGGAAGGAGGTTAGACCCCTCCACTTT
NA	TRBV7-2	few	TRBJ1-2	CASSNQGYGYTF	TGTGCCAGCAGTAATCAGGGGTATGGCTACACCTTC
TRBD2	TRBV20-1	NA	TRBJ2-7	CSARDGGGFSYEQYF	TGCAGTGCTAGAGATGGGGGGGGATTCTCCTACGAGCAGTACTTC
NA	TRBV20-1	once	TRBJ2-5	CRVIGTQETQYF	TGCAGGGTTATTGGGACTCAAGAGACCCAGTACTTC
TRBD1	TRBV7-6	many	TRBJ2-7	CASSLTDRGDEQYF	TGTGCCAGCAGCTTAACGGACAGGGGCGACGAGCAGTACTTC
NA	TRBV7-2	once	TRBJ2-1	CASSTRPNNEQFF	TGTGCCAGCAGCACTAGACCGAACAATGAGCAGTTCTTC